Listed below are T cell receptor beta chains from one sample, sequenced in a study of cytomegalovirus exposure and HLA in healthy donors. The assay was immunoSEQ multiplex PCR, and TCRdb's table has in-frame clones only and misses some. The sample shows about 200,000 clones, roughly 81% of them seen only once. Sequencing used PBMCs. These receptors all come from a woman in her thirties in good health and CMV-seropositive. The CDR3 runs from the conserved cysteine through the conserved F or W. Each record gives: D gene, V gene, J gene, clone size, CDR3 DNA, CDR3 protein. D genes are given only for firm matches. Clone size is not always given. Where it is, it says once, few, many or a class for expanded clones.

-	TRBV14	TRBJ2-3	-	TGTGCCAGCAGCCAAACGGAGGTCACAGATACGCAGTATTTT	CASSQTEVTDTQYF
TRBD2	TRBV7-9	TRBJ2-7	-	TGTGCCAGCATCCCGAAGGAGGGGTCGAGCGGGAACTACGAGCAGTACTTC	CASIPKEGSSGNYEQYF
TRBD2	TRBV18	TRBJ2-1	-	TGTGCCAGCTCACCACCGGGACTAGCCAATGAGCAGTTCTTC	CASSPPGLANEQFF
TRBD2	TRBV7-2	TRBJ2-1	-	TGTGCCAGCAGCTTAGCACGTACTAGCGGGAGACCTCCGTTCTTC	CASSLARTSGRPPFF
-	TRBV2	TRBJ2-2	-	TGTGCCAGCAGTGGGGACAACAGCAGGGTTGGGGAGCTGTTTTTT	CASSGDNSRVGELFF
-	TRBV6-1	TRBJ1-1	-	TGTGCCAGCAGTGAACAAGTGGCGGGGGCCCCGAACACTGAAGCTTTCTTT	CASSEQVAGAPNTEAFF
TRBD2	TRBV6-5	TRBJ2-7	-	TGTGCCAGCAGTCGGGGGGGCCACTACGAGCAGTACTTC	CASSRGGHYEQYF
TRBD2	TRBV2	TRBJ2-4	-	TGTGCCAGCAGGGACCGTGCTAGCGGGGGGCTCATAGCCAAAAACATTCAGTACTTC	CASRDRASGGLIAKNIQYF
TRBD1	TRBV7-3	TRBJ1-2	-	TGTGCCAGCAGCTCGACAGGGGAAGGCTATGGCTACACCTTC	CASSSTGEGYGYTF
TRBD2	TRBV5-4	TRBJ2-1	-	TGTGCCAGCAGCTTGGCTAGCGGGGGAAGCTCCTACAATGAGCAGTTCTTC	CASSLASGGSSYNEQFF
-	TRBV7-2	TRBJ2-7	-	TGTGCCAGCAGCCTCCAAGCGGGCAGGGGGAATAGCTACGAGCAGTACTTC	CASSLQAGRGNSYEQYF
-	TRBV19	TRBJ2-7	-	TGTGCCAGTAGTATAGTAAGCGGCTCCTACGAGCAGTACTTC	CASSIVSGSYEQYF
-	TRBV15	TRBJ1-1	few	TGTGCCACCAGCAGAGACCAGTGGCCCGTGAACACTGAAGCTTTCTTT	CATSRDQWPVNTEAFF
-	TRBV6-6	TRBJ1-1	-	TGTGCCAGCAACCAACTTGGAGGGAGGGGGGGCACTGAAGCTTTCTTT	CASNQLGGRGGTEAFF
TRBD2	TRBV28	TRBJ2-5	-	TGTGCCAGCAGTTTAGGGGGAGGGGAGACCCAGTACTTC	CASSLGGGETQYF
TRBD2	TRBV9	TRBJ2-5	-	TGTGCCAGCAGCAACCAAGGCTCTAGCGGGGGGTCGATAGACCAGTACTTC	CASSNQGSSGGSIDQYF
TRBD2	TRBV5-1	TRBJ2-1	-	TGCGCCAGCAGCTTTAGCGGGGCCAACAATGAGCAGTTCTTC	CASSFSGANNEQFF
-	TRBV20-1	TRBJ1-1	-	TGCAGTGCTTCACGCGCTGAAGCTTTCTTT	CSASRAEAFF
TRBD1	TRBV18	TRBJ2-3	-	TGTGCCAGCCTACCGGGACAGCATATACCAGATACGCAGTATTTT	CASLPGQHIPDTQYF
-	TRBV11-3	TRBJ2-7	-	TGTGCCAGCAGCTTAGGAGGGGGCTCCTACGAGCAGTACTTC	CASSLGGGSYEQYF
-	TRBV11-2	TRBJ2-1	-	TGTGCCAGCAGCTTAGGGAGGTCTCGCGGGGGCGACTCCTACAATGAGCAGTTCTTC	CASSLGRSRGGDSYNEQFF
TRBD1	TRBV18	TRBJ2-7	-	TGTGCCAGCTCCCTGGGACAGAATCTCCACGAGCAGTACTTC	CASSLGQNLHEQYF
-	TRBV14	TRBJ2-3	-	TGTGCCAGCAGCCCGGACAGACTCACAGATACGCAGTATTTT	CASSPDRLTDTQYF
-	TRBV9	TRBJ1-2	few	TGTGCCAGCAGCGTAGGGTCAGGGCCCGGGAACTATGGCTACACCTTC	CASSVGSGPGNYGYTF
-	TRBV15	TRBJ1-6	-	TGTGCCACCAGCATTAAACAGGGAGAGACACCCCTCCACTTT	CATSIKQGETPLHF
-	TRBV14	TRBJ1-2	few	TGTGCCAGCAGCCAAGATAAGCTAAACTTGGAGATCTTCTATGGCTACACCTTC	CASSQDKLNLEIFYGYTF
-	TRBV18	TRBJ2-6	-	TGTGCCGGCTTGAGGTTTGGGGCCAACGTCCTGACTTTC	CAGLRFGANVLTF
-	TRBV7-2	TRBJ1-5	-	TGTGCCAGCAGCTTAGCGCCAGGGATTCAGCCCCAGCATTTT	CASSLAPGIQPQHF
-	TRBV5-1	TRBJ1-1	-	TGCGCCAGCAGCCCCTACTACTTGTACACTGAAGCTTTCTTT	CASSPYYLYTEAFF
-	TRBV7-2	TRBJ1-5	-	TGTGCCAGCTCATCTATGAACGGGGGGTATTCGCCCCAGCATTTT	CASSSMNGGYSPQHF
TRBD2	TRBV18	TRBJ2-1	few	TGTGCCAGCTCACCAAGGCTAGCGGGAGATAGTGAGCAGTTCTTC	CASSPRLAGDSEQFF
-	TRBV7-9	TRBJ1-1	-	TGTGCCAGCAGCTTTTCAGTTGGGAACACTGAAGCTTTCTTT	CASSFSVGNTEAFF
-	TRBV28	TRBJ1-1	-	TGTGCCAGCAGTTCGAGTTCAGGGTTTAGAGGTGCTGAAGCTTTCTTT	CASSSSSGFRGAEAFF
TRBD2	TRBV5-4	TRBJ2-3	-	TGTGCCAGCAGAGGTCTAGCGGCCCCCACAGATACGCAGTATTTT	CASRGLAAPTDTQYF
-	TRBV25-1	TRBJ1-4	-	TGTGCCAGCAGTGAAGCTGGGTCGGGTAATGAAAAACTGTTTTTT	CASSEAGSGNEKLFF
TRBD1	TRBV2	TRBJ1-2	-	TGTGCCAGCCTGACAGGGAGGTCTACTAACTATGGCTACACCTTC	CASLTGRSTNYGYTF
TRBD1	TRBV7-2	TRBJ1-1	-	TGTGCCAGCAGCCCTTACGGGACAGTAGGGAACACTGAAGCTTTCTTT	CASSPYGTVGNTEAFF
-	TRBV5-5	TRBJ1-5	-	TGTGCCAGCAGCTTAGGGGACACCAACAATCAGCCCCAGCATTTT	CASSLGDTNNQPQHF
-	TRBV29-1	TRBJ1-1	-	TGCAGCGTTGGAGGGGGAGTAAGGAGGAACACTGAAGCTTTCTTT	CSVGGGVRRNTEAFF
-	TRBV9	TRBJ2-1	-	TGTGCCAGCAGCGTTGGGCCATATCTCAATGAGCAGTTCTTC	CASSVGPYLNEQFF
TRBD1	TRBV7-2	TRBJ1-2	-	TGTGCCAGCAGCCCGGAGACAGGGGCGGTTTATGGCTACACCTTC	CASSPETGAVYGYTF
-	TRBV19	TRBJ1-3	-	TGTGCCAGTAGTATCCGGGGAAACACCATATATTTT	CASSIRGNTIYF
TRBD2	TRBV11-2	TRBJ2-7	-	TGTGCCAGCAGCCAAATTCAGGGAGGGACCTACGAGCAGTACTTC	CASSQIQGGTYEQYF
TRBD2	TRBV10-3	TRBJ2-7	-	TGTGCCATCAGTGGGGGACTAGCGGGAACCCTCGAGCAGTACTTC	CAISGGLAGTLEQYF